This T cell receptor beta chain was found in a study of blood T cells in healthy people across ages. CDR1 and CDR2 (germline): DFQATT, SNEGSKA (reference sequence). The CDR3 is 15 residues long. Trimming pared 6 bases from V and 3 bases from J, leaving 20 bases between. Notes on the study in general: In older individuals, TCR beta diversity per million T cells was lower, falling roughly linearly with age.

Isolation per sample recovered at least 6 million PBMCs. Samples each had at least 5.5 micrograms of total RNA extracted. This clonotype appeared a few times. As yet, its antigen is unknown. The use of a sample-barcoded 5' primer and a J-beta primer mix characterized a second PCR of roughly 6 to 11 cycles. Each CDR3 protein gets one entry after TCRdb re-called the 5' RACE reads with MiXCR. There are about 760,000 distinct CDR3 sequences in the sample; around 25% occur only once, and 9.4% lies in the top ten. The same data also contributed to another study, on T cells of mothers and their children. That work states: Each mother yielded more than 10 million TCR beta CDR3 reads. Each child yielded some 3 million reads.

The gene calls are TRBV20-1 and TRBJ1-2; D might be TRBD1 (6 bases). Specimen: blood. The receptor's source is a boy aged 5 to 17 in good health. CDR3 in DNA: TGCAGTGCCCTGACAGGACCAAGCGTAGACTATGGCTACACCTTC. Translating gives CSALTGPSVDYGYTF.